This T cell receptor (beta chain) was captured in a study of blood T cell repertoires in COVID-19. The overall study: The analysed material was cDNA or gDNA that came from T cells, B-cell-depleted T cells, or PBMCs.

Per germline, CDR1 SGHDN and CDR2 FVKESK. The CDR3 extends over 19 amino acids. V lost 3 bases and J 0 bases, leaving 22 bases between the germline ends. The study recruited people aged roughly 18 to 89 years across about two dozen US areas. Cohorts were based on clinical histories the participants reported. Original analysis: Nucleated cell number was recorded as an estimate derived from reference gene primer amplification. Sequencing was performed with immunoSEQ multiplex PCR; in TCRdb, only in-frame clones are kept and a portion is missing. V and J calls and clone size follow that table, whereas D and trimming were derived from the DNA. This table has around 260,000 clones, 84% appearing once.

This TCR was recovered from a man aged 25-45 years with acute COVID-19. The chain combines TRBV14 with TRBJ2-3; D is uncertain. The sample consisted of PBMCs or T cells enriched from blood (not recorded which). CDR3 in DNA: TGTGCCAGCAGCCACGGTGTTCTTTTCGATCGGGTTAGCACAGATACGCAGTATTTT. Translated, it gives CASSHGVLFDRVSTDTQYF.